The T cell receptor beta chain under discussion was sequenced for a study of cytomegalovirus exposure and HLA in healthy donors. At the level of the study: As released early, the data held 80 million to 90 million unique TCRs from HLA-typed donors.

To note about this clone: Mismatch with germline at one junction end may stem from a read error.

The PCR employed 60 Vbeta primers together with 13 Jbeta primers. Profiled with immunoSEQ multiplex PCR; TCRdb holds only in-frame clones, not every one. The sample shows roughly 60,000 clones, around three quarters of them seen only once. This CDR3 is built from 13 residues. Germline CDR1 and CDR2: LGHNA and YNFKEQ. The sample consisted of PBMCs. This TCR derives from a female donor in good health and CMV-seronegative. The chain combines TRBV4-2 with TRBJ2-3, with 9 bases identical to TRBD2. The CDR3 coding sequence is TGTGCCAGCAGCCAAGAATACAGCGGGGGGTCGCGTTTT. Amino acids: CASSQEYSGGSRF.